A selection of T cell receptor beta chains follows, all from one sample in a study of cytomegalovirus exposure and HLA in healthy donors. Assay: immunoSEQ multiplex PCR; the TCRdb copy retains only in-frame clones and omits some. The data show over 150,000 clones, 60% to 75% seen once. Sample: PBMCs. The source is a man between 18 and 29 years old in good health and CMV-seronegative. Each CDR3 is given with its conserved first and last residue. The order of the fields is J gene, V gene, CDR3 protein.

j_gene: TRBJ2-1; v_gene: TRBV29-1; CDR3aa: CSLMKGGGYNEQFF
j_gene: TRBJ2-2; v_gene: TRBV19; CDR3aa: CASSMGLADTGELFF
j_gene: TRBJ2-4; v_gene: TRBV25-1; CDR3aa: CASSDQTVAKNSQYF
j_gene: TRBJ1-1; v_gene: TRBV6-5; CDR3aa: CASSYEGDTEAFF
j_gene: TRBJ1-5; v_gene: TRBV15; CDR3aa: CATSSQFNQPQHF
j_gene: TRBJ1-4; v_gene: TRBV9; CDR3aa: CASSGGLHRVEKLFF
j_gene: TRBJ1-5; v_gene: TRBV7-2; CDR3aa: CASSLSGGNQPQHF
j_gene: TRBJ1-1; v_gene: TRBV6-5; CDR3aa: CASTAQGASTEAFF
j_gene: TRBJ2-2; v_gene: TRBV14; CDR3aa: CASSQDYRVMTNTGELFF
j_gene: TRBJ1-2; v_gene: TRBV28; CDR3aa: CASTHEVRGYTF
j_gene: TRBJ1-3; v_gene: TRBV9; CDR3aa: CASSVTGTGTLSSGNTIYF
j_gene: TRBJ1-6; v_gene: TRBV11-2; CDR3aa: CASSSRQGASSPLHF
j_gene: TRBJ2-3; v_gene: TRBV7-9; CDR3aa: CASSSPLGADDTQYF
j_gene: TRBJ1-1; v_gene: TRBV9; CDR3aa: CASSVDHRMNTEAFF
j_gene: TRBJ2-1; v_gene: TRBV5-1; CDR3aa: CASSLAGTRFLEQFF
j_gene: TRBJ2-3; v_gene: TRBV27; CDR3aa: CASSLQLAGTDTQYF
j_gene: TRBJ2-7; v_gene: TRBV4-1; CDR3aa: CASSQFSQGASSYEQYF
j_gene: TRBJ2-1; v_gene: TRBV27; CDR3aa: CASSLRDRGASSEQFF
j_gene: TRBJ1-1; v_gene: TRBV19; CDR3aa: CASCPGQENTEAFF
j_gene: TRBJ1-6; v_gene: TRBV28; CDR3aa: CASSLSRFYESYNSPLHF
j_gene: TRBJ2-5; v_gene: TRBV15; CDR3aa: CATSKGLRDSQETQYF
j_gene: TRBJ2-7; v_gene: TRBV7-5; CDR3aa: CARSPGLLSYEQYF
j_gene: TRBJ1-2; v_gene: TRBV13; CDR3aa: CASSLSLGQGAEVSGYTF
j_gene: TRBJ1-5; v_gene: TRBV4-1; CDR3aa: CASSPGQGGISNQPQHF
j_gene: TRBJ1-1; v_gene: TRBV29-1; CDR3aa: CSVRDRGMNTEAFF
j_gene: TRBJ2-3; v_gene: TRBV29-1; CDR3aa: CSVEDLDRGFTDTQYF
j_gene: TRBJ2-5; v_gene: TRBV25-1; CDR3aa: CASSEQGHPQRETQYF
j_gene: TRBJ2-1; v_gene: TRBV7-8; CDR3aa: CASSLELAGGYNEQFF
j_gene: TRBJ2-4; v_gene: TRBV5-4; CDR3aa: CASSPGGTKNIQYF
j_gene: TRBJ2-5; v_gene: TRBV5-1; CDR3aa: CASSLEGEVSQYF
j_gene: TRBJ1-1; v_gene: TRBV19; CDR3aa: CASSLWTGDEAFF
j_gene: TRBJ2-1; v_gene: TRBV4-2; CDR3aa: CASSHLTGGSNEQFF
j_gene: TRBJ2-7; v_gene: TRBV5-1; CDR3aa: CASSLEWDRTYEQYF
j_gene: TRBJ1-2; v_gene: TRBV4-3; CDR3aa: CASSQGSASGYGYTF
j_gene: TRBJ1-2; v_gene: TRBV6-1; CDR3aa: CASSSYKEGGDGYTF
j_gene: TRBJ1-6; v_gene: TRBV9; CDR3aa: CASSGGGGPNSPLHF
j_gene: TRBJ1-1; v_gene: TRBV27; CDR3aa: CAAGGNLMNTEAFF
j_gene: TRBJ2-1; v_gene: TRBV5-1; CDR3aa: CASSRQGVDRQFF
j_gene: TRBJ2-3; v_gene: TRBV13; CDR3aa: CASQPWEGGIADTRYF
j_gene: TRBJ1-2; v_gene: TRBV9; CDR3aa: CASSVNRGKDYGYTF
j_gene: TRBJ1-3; v_gene: TRBV7-2; CDR3aa: CASSPPGQAFSGNTIYF
j_gene: TRBJ1-6; v_gene: TRBV6-1; CDR3aa: CASRYGSYNSPLHF
j_gene: TRBJ1-2; v_gene: TRBV5-4; CDR3aa: CASSLVNSNYGYTF
j_gene: TRBJ1-1; v_gene: TRBV19; CDR3aa: CASSDSTGMNTEAFF
j_gene: TRBJ2-7; v_gene: TRBV11-2; CDR3aa: CASSLVGTGRNEQYF
j_gene: TRBJ1-5; v_gene: TRBV6-6; CDR3aa: CASSSSRRGTPQHF
j_gene: TRBJ1-1; v_gene: TRBV27; CDR3aa: CASTAIGLGAGRVENTEAFF
j_gene: TRBJ2-7; v_gene: TRBV13; CDR3aa: CASSSLGQPLPYEQYF
j_gene: TRBJ2-2; v_gene: TRBV7-2; CDR3aa: CASSSGLNTGELFF
j_gene: TRBJ2-2; v_gene: TRBV7-9; CDR3aa: CASRPGHLRENTGELFF
j_gene: TRBJ2-3; v_gene: TRBV7-2; CDR3aa: CASSPFGRGGTDTQYF
j_gene: TRBJ1-1; v_gene: TRBV6-5; CDR3aa: CASSYGPEAFF